The rows below give T cell receptor beta chains drawn from one sample of a study of cytotoxic CD8 clonotypes in ibrutinib-treated CLL. Profiled with immunoSEQ multiplex PCR; TCRdb holds only in-frame clones, not every one. In the table there are under 200,000 clones, 70% to 85% of which are singletons. The specimen comprised PBMCs, sampled after 12 months of ibrutinib treatment. The receptor source for this set is a human donor with chronic lymphocytic leukemia. Each CDR3 is given with its conserved first and last residue. A D gene is named only where the DNA matches it firmly. Only some rows state a clone size, as once, few, many or a class for expanded clones.

j_call	clone_size	v_call	d_call	cdr3_nt	cdr3_aa
TRBJ2-7	.	TRBV9	.	TGTGCCAGCAGCCCCCAGGGGATTAGCTCCTACGAGCAGTACTTC	CASSPQGISSYEQYF
TRBJ2-3	.	TRBV19	.	TGTGCCAGTAGTATAGGGGGCATGGGTGGAGGTACGCAGTATTTT	CASSIGGMGGGTQYF
TRBJ1-4	.	TRBV28	TRBD1	TGTGCCAGCAGCCTAAGATGGACAGGGTTTAGAGCTAATGAAAAACTGTTTTTT	CASSLRWTGFRANEKLFF
TRBJ2-7	.	TRBV29-1	.	TGCAGCGTTGAAACAGGTACTGAGCAGTACTTC	CSVETGTEQYF
TRBJ2-3	.	TRBV7-7	.	TGTGCTAGCAGCTTAGGGGACCTAACAACCCCGCAGTATTTT	CASSLGDLTTPQYF
TRBJ2-6	.	TRBV19	TRBD1	TGTGCCAGTTGTCAGGGGGCTGCTGGGGCCAACGTCCTGACTTTC	CASCQGAAGANVLTF
TRBJ2-1	.	TRBV6-6	.	TGTGCCAGCAGTTTACCCGGGGGTGAGCAGTTCTTC	CASSLPGGEQFF
TRBJ2-3	.	TRBV6-6	TRBD2	TGTGCCAGCAGTTACCAATGGCGGGAGGGCAAAGATACGCAGTATTTT	CASSYQWREGKDTQYF
TRBJ2-5	.	TRBV7-2	.	TGTGCCAGCAGCTCTCAGGGGCCTTTCCAAGAGACCCAGTACTTC	CASSSQGPFQETQYF
TRBJ2-1	.	TRBV27	TRBD2	TGTGCCAGCCGAAGACCGGGACTAGCGTTGTCTAGGAGAGGCAATGAGCAGTTCTTC	CASRRPGLALSRRGNEQFF
TRBJ1-5	once	TRBV6-1	.	TGTGCCAGCACGACCCGAAGGGGTCAGCCCCAGCATTTT	CASTTRRGQPQHF
TRBJ2-7	.	TRBV25-1	.	TGTGCCAGCAGTGTCCACAGTGAGCAGTACTTC	CASSVHSEQYF
TRBJ2-2	.	TRBV7-2	.	TGTGCCAGCAGCTTAATATCGGGGGCCGGGGAGCTGTTTTTT	CASSLISGAGELFF
TRBJ2-5	.	TRBV28	.	TGTGCCAGCAGCCCCGTCGGGCGGGTTTCCGAGACCCAGTACTTC	CASSPVGRVSETQYF
TRBJ1-5	.	TRBV6-1	TRBD1	TGTGCCAGCAGTCACCGGGACAGGTCCAATCAGCCCCAGCATTTT	CASSHRDRSNQPQHF
TRBJ2-5	.	TRBV9	.	TGTGCCAGCAGCGCAATTGAGGGGGAGACCCAGTACTTC	CASSAIEGETQYF
TRBJ2-7	once	TRBV5-1	.	TGCGCCAGCAGCTGGCTGGGGGCCTCCTACGAGCAGTACTTC	CASSWLGASYEQYF
TRBJ2-5	.	TRBV27	.	TGTGCCAGCAGTCCACATGGGGGGGGCCCTCAAGAGACCCAGTACTTC	CASSPHGGGPQETQYF
TRBJ2-1	.	TRBV9	TRBD2	TGTGCCAGCAGCTTTCCGACTAGCCAAGAGTTCTTC	CASSFPTSQEFF
TRBJ2-1	.	TRBV6-5	.	TGTGCCAGCACCTCTCCCCTCTCGCTTGAGCAGTTCTTC	CASTSPLSLEQFF
TRBJ2-7	.	TRBV29-1	.	TGCAGCGTTGTAGGGAGAGGCTACGAGCAGTACTTC	CSVVGRGYEQYF
TRBJ1-1	.	TRBV6-1	TRBD1	TGTGCCAGCCGGACAGGGGGCCCGGCATTAGAAGCTTTCTTT	CASRTGGPALEAFF
TRBJ1-1	.	TRBV6-1	.	TGTGCCAGCGCCGGGGCTTTGGTTTGGGAAGCTTTCTTT	CASAGALVWEAFF
TRBJ1-5	.	TRBV28	.	TGTGCCAGCAGTTTTCAATCGAGGGGAGATCAGCCCCAGCATTTT	CASSFQSRGDQPQHF
TRBJ2-7	.	TRBV27	.	TGTGCCAGCAGAACGGGGAACTCCTACGAGCAGTACTTC	CASRTGNSYEQYF
TRBJ1-1	.	TRBV5-1	.	TGCGCCAGCAGACCGGTTGTGTCAAACACTGAAGCTTTCTTT	CASRPVVSNTEAFF
TRBJ1-2	.	TRBV23-1	.	TGCGCCAGCAGTCAAAAAGGGGGAATCTATGGCTACACCTTC	CASSQKGGIYGYTF
TRBJ2-5	.	TRBV5-1	TRBD2	TGCGCCAGCAGCCCCGAGGGAGGGAGGGTAGGCCAGTACTTC	CASSPEGGRVGQYF
TRBJ1-1	.	TRBV28	TRBD1	TGTGCCAGCAGTTCTACAGGGGGTATCACTGAAGCTTTCTTT	CASSSTGGITEAFF
TRBJ2-3	.	TRBV20-1	.	TGCAGTGCTTTCATGGGGACGCAGTATTTT	CSAFMGTQYF
TRBJ1-5	.	TRBV11-2	.	TGTGCCAGCAGCTTAGGTGATGTGGAGGGTCAGCCCCAGCATTTT	CASSLGDVEGQPQHF